This TCR beta chain is drawn from a study of CD8+CD57+ T cells in acquired aplastic anemia. About the study: Sorted CD4+ and CD8+ cells gave an average of 3.2 ug of DNA. Study-wide results and caveats: About 27 shared CD8+ CDR3s appeared highly expressed within patients' immunodominant clones.

CD8+CD57+ cell expansion, shown by flow cytometry, had occurred in the patients selected for sequencing. No patient had been given any therapy when blood was sampled. Details on this clonotype: Its cognate antigen is unknown.

It was genomic DNA that served as the template for profiling TCR beta VDJ and CDR3. MiXCR, applied by TCRdb to the reads, yields one record per CDR3 protein. Among under 350,000 distinct CDR3 sequences listed, around three fifths were seen once. What was sequenced was sorted CD4+, CD8+, or CD8+CD57+ T cells (not recorded which) from PBMCs. The sequence came from a human donor with aplastic anemia.

The DNA of the CDR3 is TGTGCCAGCAGCCCGGGACAGGGTATGTACTTC. It is translated as CASSPGQGMYF. The genes are TRBV7-2 and TRBJ2-7; 9 bases agree with TRBD1. Germline V gene data show CDR1 as SGHTA and CDR2 as FQGNSA. The CDR3 is 11 residues long. J was trimmed by 12 bases and V by 5 bases; bases with no gene match: 5.